A selection of T cell receptor beta chains follows, all from one sample in a study of vaccination effects on CD4 cells after COVID-19. Sequenced by immunoSEQ multiplex PCR; TCRdb stores in-frame clones only, minus some. Of tens of thousands of clones listed, roughly 81% were seen once; the top ten hold 2% to 2.5%. Their specific antigens are unknown. The sequenced sample was CD4+ T cells from PBMCs cultured without peptide, obtained after COVID-19 vaccination. These receptors were obtained from a human donor who received a COVID-19 vaccine. The CDR3 runs from the conserved cysteine through the conserved F or W. The order of the fields is CDR3 DNA, CDR3 protein, D gene, CDR3 length, V gene, J gene, clone size. A D gene is named only where the DNA matches it firmly. The size entry is marked missing in some rows and otherwise reads once, few, many or a size class.

CDR3 DNA: TGTGCCAGCAGTCCCACCGGGTACACTAATGAGCAGTTCTTC
CDR3 protein: CASSPTGYTNEQFF
D gene: .
CDR3 length: 14
V gene: TRBV7-8
J gene: TRBJ2-1
clone size: once

CDR3 DNA: TGTGCCAGCAGCTTGTGGTCGGGGTATCAGCCCCAGCATTTT
CDR3 protein: CASSLWSGYQPQHF
D gene: .
CDR3 length: 14
V gene: TRBV5-6
J gene: TRBJ1-5
clone size: .

CDR3 DNA: TGTGCCAGCTCCCCTCAGAGCTCTGGGGCCAACGTCCTGACTTTC
CDR3 protein: CASSPQSSGANVLTF
D gene: .
CDR3 length: 15
V gene: TRBV9
J gene: TRBJ2-6
clone size: .

CDR3 DNA: TGTGCCAGTTCAGGGACTAGCGGGGGGGAGCAGTTCTTC
CDR3 protein: CASSGTSGGEQFF
D gene: TRBD2
CDR3 length: 13
V gene: TRBV19
J gene: TRBJ2-1
clone size: .

CDR3 DNA: TGTGCCAGTAGCATATCCAACGGGGGGGTGGGGGTCAAAAACATTCAGTACTTC
CDR3 protein: CASSISNGGVGVKNIQYF
D gene: TRBD2
CDR3 length: 18
V gene: TRBV19
J gene: TRBJ2-4
clone size: once

CDR3 DNA: TGCGCCAGCAGCCTATCGGACGGGAACTATGGCTACACCTTC
CDR3 protein: CASSLSDGNYGYTF
D gene: .
CDR3 length: 14
V gene: TRBV5-1
J gene: TRBJ1-2
clone size: .

CDR3 DNA: TGTGCCAGCAGTCAAGGACAGGGGCGTACTAACTATGGCTACACCTTC
CDR3 protein: CASSQGQGRTNYGYTF
D gene: TRBD1
CDR3 length: 16
V gene: TRBV2
J gene: TRBJ1-2
clone size: .

CDR3 DNA: TGTGCCAGCTCATCAGGAGATACGCAGTATTTT
CDR3 protein: CASSSGDTQYF
D gene: .
CDR3 length: 11
V gene: TRBV18
J gene: TRBJ2-3
clone size: .

CDR3 DNA: TGTGCCAGCAGGACAGGTGCGGACACCGGGGAGCTGTTTTTT
CDR3 protein: CASRTGADTGELFF
D gene: .
CDR3 length: 14
V gene: TRBV5-5
J gene: TRBJ2-2
clone size: few

CDR3 DNA: TGTGCCAGCAGTTTACAGTCGTCGGATACGCAGTATTTT
CDR3 protein: CASSLQSSDTQYF
D gene: .
CDR3 length: 13
V gene: TRBV12-3/TRBV12-4
J gene: TRBJ2-3
clone size: .

CDR3 DNA: TGTGCCAGCAGCCCGGTGGCGGCGGGGGGGCGTGAGACCCAGTACTTC
CDR3 protein: CASSPVAAGGRETQYF
D gene: TRBD2
CDR3 length: 16
V gene: TRBV7-2
J gene: TRBJ2-5
clone size: .

CDR3 DNA: TGTGCCAGCAGCCTAAAGCGGGTGTCCTACAATGAGCAGTTCTTC
CDR3 protein: CASSLKRVSYNEQFF
D gene: .
CDR3 length: 15
V gene: TRBV7-8
J gene: TRBJ2-1
clone size: .

CDR3 DNA: TGTGCCACCACGAAGGGGGACGGTGGCTCTGGAAACACCATATATTTT
CDR3 protein: CATTKGDGGSGNTIYF
D gene: .
CDR3 length: 16
V gene: TRBV15
J gene: TRBJ1-3
clone size: .

CDR3 DNA: TGCGCCAGCAGCCAAGAGACCACAGGAGACACTGAAGCTTTCTTT
CDR3 protein: CASSQETTGDTEAFF
D gene: .
CDR3 length: 15
V gene: TRBV4-1
J gene: TRBJ1-1
clone size: medium-sized

CDR3 DNA: TGTGCCAGCAGTGACTTAAGTTATTATGGCTACACCTTC
CDR3 protein: CASSDLSYYGYTF
D gene: .
CDR3 length: 13
V gene: TRBV2
J gene: TRBJ1-2
clone size: few

CDR3 DNA: TGTGCCAGCAGGCCGACAGGGATTAGCAATCAGCCCCAGCATTTT
CDR3 protein: CASRPTGISNQPQHF
D gene: TRBD1
CDR3 length: 15
V gene: TRBV6-5
J gene: TRBJ1-5
clone size: .

CDR3 DNA: TGTGCCAGCAGTCGTGGGTCCCCGGACCAAGAGACCCAGTACTTC
CDR3 protein: CASSRGSPDQETQYF
D gene: .
CDR3 length: 15
V gene: TRBV5-5
J gene: TRBJ2-5
clone size: .

CDR3 DNA: TGTGCCAGCAGCGTAGTTGCTTCTGGGGCCAACGTCCTGACTTTC
CDR3 protein: CASSVVASGANVLTF
D gene: .
CDR3 length: 15
V gene: TRBV9
J gene: TRBJ2-6
clone size: .

CDR3 DNA: TGTGCCAGCAGCCCAAGAGGAGTTTATACGCAGTATTTT
CDR3 protein: CASSPRGVYTQYF
D gene: .
CDR3 length: 13
V gene: TRBV14
J gene: TRBJ2-3
clone size: .

CDR3 DNA: TGCGCCAGCAGCCAAGTGAAGGCCGTCTACACTAACTATGGCTACACCTTC
CDR3 protein: CASSQVKAVYTNYGYTF
D gene: .
CDR3 length: 17
V gene: TRBV4-1
J gene: TRBJ1-2
clone size: few

CDR3 DNA: TGTGCCAGCAGTATAACAGGGAAAGAGACCCAGTACTTC
CDR3 protein: CASSITGKETQYF
D gene: .
CDR3 length: 13
V gene: TRBV28
J gene: TRBJ2-5
clone size: .

CDR3 DNA: TGCGCCAGCAGCGCCACGGGACAGTATGGCTACACCTTC
CDR3 protein: CASSATGQYGYTF
D gene: TRBD1
CDR3 length: 13
V gene: TRBV5-1
J gene: TRBJ1-2
clone size: .

CDR3 DNA: TGTGCCAGCAGTCCAGGGTACGCTGAAGCTTTCTTT
CDR3 protein: CASSPGYAEAFF
D gene: .
CDR3 length: 12
V gene: TRBV12-3/TRBV12-4
J gene: TRBJ1-1
clone size: .

CDR3 DNA: TGTGCCAGCAGTGGGTTATCTGGGGCCAACGTCCTGACTTTC
CDR3 protein: CASSGLSGANVLTF
D gene: .
CDR3 length: 14
V gene: TRBV2
J gene: TRBJ2-6
clone size: few

CDR3 DNA: TGCGCCAGCAGCTTGCCAACAGGGACCGACTCCTACAATGAGCAGTTCTTC
CDR3 protein: CASSLPTGTDSYNEQFF
D gene: .
CDR3 length: 17
V gene: TRBV5-1
J gene: TRBJ2-1
clone size: .

CDR3 DNA: TGTGCCAGCAGCCAAGACCTGGGACTCCGAATTCACAATGAGCAGTTCTTC
CDR3 protein: CASSQDLGLRIHNEQFF
D gene: .
CDR3 length: 17
V gene: TRBV14
J gene: TRBJ2-1
clone size: .

CDR3 DNA: TGTGCCAGCTCGACAGTCGCCCGGGGAGAGACCCAGTACTTC
CDR3 protein: CASSTVARGETQYF
D gene: .
CDR3 length: 14
V gene: TRBV18
J gene: TRBJ2-5
clone size: few

CDR3 DNA: TGTGCCAGCAGCTTAGTTGTCGGTTACACTGAAGCTTTCTTT
CDR3 protein: CASSLVVGYTEAFF
D gene: .
CDR3 length: 14
V gene: TRBV11-2
J gene: TRBJ1-1
clone size: .

CDR3 DNA: TGCGCCAGCAGCTTCCAAGGACTAGCGGGGGTTAACACCGGGGAGCTGTTTTTT
CDR3 protein: CASSFQGLAGVNTGELFF
D gene: TRBD2
CDR3 length: 18
V gene: TRBV5-1
J gene: TRBJ2-2
clone size: few

CDR3 DNA: TGTGCCAGCAGCGCGAGGGAATTCGGGGAGCTGTTTTTT
CDR3 protein: CASSAREFGELFF
D gene: .
CDR3 length: 13
V gene: TRBV9
J gene: TRBJ2-2
clone size: .

CDR3 DNA: TGTGCCAGCAGTTACAGGCTCACCGGGGAGCTGTTTTTT
CDR3 protein: CASSYRLTGELFF
D gene: .
CDR3 length: 13
V gene: TRBV6-5
J gene: TRBJ2-2
clone size: .

CDR3 DNA: TGTGCCAGCAGCCTATCCGGGACAGGAGGTTCACCCCTCCACTTT
CDR3 protein: CASSLSGTGGSPLHF
D gene: TRBD1
CDR3 length: 15
V gene: TRBV7-2
J gene: TRBJ1-6
clone size: .

CDR3 DNA: TGTGCCGGTGGGACAGTCGGTTCACCCCTCCACTTT
CDR3 protein: CAGGTVGSPLHF
D gene: TRBD1
CDR3 length: 12
V gene: TRBV6-5
J gene: TRBJ1-6
clone size: .

CDR3 DNA: TGTGCCACCAGTGAGGTGACAGGGGGCAGAGGGGAGCTGTTTTTT
CDR3 protein: CATSEVTGGRGELFF
D gene: TRBD1
CDR3 length: 15
V gene: TRBV24-1
J gene: TRBJ2-2
clone size: .

CDR3 DNA: TGTGCCAGCTCACCCGGTCTCCGGGAGACCCAGTACTTC
CDR3 protein: CASSPGLRETQYF
D gene: .
CDR3 length: 13
V gene: TRBV18
J gene: TRBJ2-5
clone size: .

CDR3 DNA: TGTGCCAGCAGTTCATCCGGGAGCAGCAATCAGCCCCAGCATTTT
CDR3 protein: CASSSSGSSNQPQHF
D gene: .
CDR3 length: 15
V gene: TRBV6-5
J gene: TRBJ1-5
clone size: .

CDR3 DNA: TGTGCCAGTAGTAACCAACTCGTAGGGCAAGAGACCCAGTACTTC
CDR3 protein: CASSNQLVGQETQYF
D gene: .
CDR3 length: 15
V gene: TRBV19
J gene: TRBJ2-5
clone size: few

CDR3 DNA: TGCGCCAGCAGCCCCGGGTTAGCAACTAATGAAAAACTGTTTTTT
CDR3 protein: CASSPGLATNEKLFF
D gene: .
CDR3 length: 15
V gene: TRBV5-1
J gene: TRBJ1-4
clone size: .

CDR3 DNA: TGCGCCAGCAGCCAGAGATGGGACCCTGGGCGATCGGGCTACACCTTC
CDR3 protein: CASSQRWDPGRSGYTF
D gene: .
CDR3 length: 16
V gene: TRBV4-1
J gene: TRBJ1-2
clone size: once

CDR3 DNA: TGTGCCAGCAGCCACAGACGCTCCACAGATACGCAGTATTTT
CDR3 protein: CASSHRRSTDTQYF
D gene: .
CDR3 length: 14
V gene: TRBV6-5
J gene: TRBJ2-3
clone size: .

CDR3 DNA: TGTGCCAGCAGCTTAACCCCGGGACAGGGGAGAGAAGGCTACACCTTC
CDR3 protein: CASSLTPGQGREGYTF
D gene: TRBD1
CDR3 length: 16
V gene: TRBV7-3
J gene: TRBJ1-2
clone size: .

CDR3 DNA: TGTGCCAGCAGCATGCAAGGAGGGACGCAAGAGACCCAGTACTTC
CDR3 protein: CASSMQGGTQETQYF
D gene: .
CDR3 length: 15
V gene: TRBV5-4
J gene: TRBJ2-5
clone size: .

CDR3 DNA: TGTGCCAGCAGGAGCATAGGCCTGTATGGCTACACCTTC
CDR3 protein: CASRSIGLYGYTF
D gene: .
CDR3 length: 13
V gene: TRBV5-8
J gene: TRBJ1-2
clone size: .

CDR3 DNA: TGTGCCAGCAGCCAAGTTTCGGGGGGGCGGGAGACCCAGTACTTC
CDR3 protein: CASSQVSGGRETQYF
D gene: TRBD2
CDR3 length: 15
V gene: TRBV4-2
J gene: TRBJ2-5
clone size: few

CDR3 DNA: TGTGCCAGCAGCAAAAGAGCCTGGACAGATAGCAATCAGCCCCAGCATTTT
CDR3 protein: CASSKRAWTDSNQPQHF
D gene: .
CDR3 length: 17
V gene: TRBV21-1
J gene: TRBJ1-5
clone size: once